The rows below give T cell receptor beta chains drawn from one sample of a study of shared clonotypes between healthy human individuals. Assay used: immunoSEQ multiplex PCR; TCRdb lists only in-frame clones, some missing. The profile shows 2 million to 2.5 million clones, roughly 93% of them singletons. The sequenced sample consisted of naive CD4+ T cells from PBMCs. The receptors here all came from a man between 18 and 35 years old in good health. Some clones in this sample may be carry-over from other donors' samples. CDR3s include the opening cysteine and the closing phenylalanine or tryptophan. Fields, in order: J gene, clone size, D gene, V gene, CDR3 protein, CDR3 DNA. A D gene is named only where the DNA matches it firmly. Clone size is not always given. Where it is, it says once, few, many or a class for expanded clones.

TRBJ1-2,NA,NA,TRBV19,CASTGVRDGYTF,TGTGCCAGTACAGGGGTACGGGATGGCTACACCTTC
TRBJ1-4,NA,NA,TRBV9,CASSVDSGSEKLFF,TGTGCCAGCAGCGTGGACAGTGGGAGTGAAAAACTGTTTTTT
TRBJ2-4,NA,NA,TRBV25-1,CASRPGPPPGQNIQYF,TGTGCCAGCAGGCCGGGCCCTCCACCCGGGCAAAACATTCAGTACTTC
TRBJ1-1,NA,NA,TRBV30,CAWSGRRGWTEAFF,TGTGCCTGGAGCGGCCGAAGGGGGTGGACTGAAGCTTTCTTT
TRBJ2-2,NA,NA,TRBV14,CASSLTGLGELFF,TGTGCCAGCAGCCTCACAGGGCTCGGGGAGCTGTTTTTT
TRBJ1-5,NA,NA,TRBV5-8,CASSLRQTFPLTDF,TGTGCCAGCAGCTTACGTCAGACATTCCCCCTCACGGATTTT
TRBJ1-4,NA,TRBD1,TRBV7-6,CASSNGQGGEKLFF,TGTGCCAGCAGCAACGGACAGGGGGGTGAAAAACTGTTTTTT
TRBJ1-5,NA,NA,TRBV5-1,CASSLDPNQPQHF,TGCGCCAGCAGCTTGGATCCTAATCAGCCCCAGCATTTT
TRBJ2-7,NA,TRBD1,TRBV6-5,CASSYEGAAYEQYF,TGTGCCAGCAGTTACGAGGGGGCAGCCTACGAGCAGTACTTC
TRBJ2-5,NA,TRBD1,TRBV9,CASNRDREETQYF,TGTGCCAGCAACCGGGACAGAGAAGAGACCCAGTACTTC
TRBJ2-3,NA,TRBD2,TRBV13,CASSPGLGGTDTQYF,TGTGCCAGCAGCCCGGGACTAGGGGGAACAGATACGCAGTATTTT
TRBJ1-4,NA,NA,TRBV10-3,CAISESGPTNEKLFF,TGTGCCATCAGTGAGTCAGGCCCAACTAATGAAAAACTGTTTTTT
TRBJ1-2,NA,NA,TRBV30,CAWSLLSWNYGYTF,TGTGCCTGGAGCCTGCTATCCTGGAACTATGGCTACACCTTC
TRBJ2-1,once,TRBD2,TRBV7-3,CASSRQGGTSVHNEQFF,TGTGCCAGCAGCCGCCAAGGAGGGACTAGCGTCCACAATGAGCAGTTCTTC
TRBJ2-5,NA,NA,TRBV7-3,CASSLGMGQETQYF,TGTGCCAGCAGCTTAGGGATGGGTCAAGAGACCCAGTACTTC
TRBJ1-4,NA,NA,TRBV27,CASSLVGGANEKLFF,TGTGCCAGCAGTTTAGTAGGGGGGGCGAATGAAAAACTGTTTTTT
TRBJ2-1,NA,NA,TRBV4-1,CASSQEFSSYNEQFF,TGCGCCAGCAGCCAAGAGTTTAGCTCCTACAATGAGCAGTTCTTC
TRBJ2-2,NA,NA,TRBV9,CASSPRMNTGELFF,TGTGCCAGCAGCCCACGAATGAACACCGGGGAGCTGTTTTTT
TRBJ2-5,NA,NA,TRBV9,CASSVVATPLETQYF,TGTGCCAGCAGCGTAGTAGCCACCCCCTTGGAGACCCAGTACTTC
TRBJ2-7,NA,TRBD1,TRBV29-1,CSVNSRGQGPYEQYF,TGCAGCGTCAACTCGAGGGGACAGGGGCCTTACGAGCAGTACTTC
TRBJ2-7,NA,NA,TRBV2,CASSLPGQPYEQYF,TGTGCCAGCAGTCTTCCTGGACAGCCCTACGAGCAGTACTTC
TRBJ1-1,NA,NA,TRBV6-6,CASSSRTLENTEAFF,TGTGCCAGCAGTTCCAGGACTCTGGAGAACACTGAAGCTTTCTTT
TRBJ1-1,NA,NA,TRBV19,CARTRPAFF,TGTGCCAGGACACGCCCGGCTTTCTTT
TRBJ2-1,NA,NA,TRBV4-3,CASSLEGVSESYNEQFF,TGCGCCAGCAGCCTGGAGGGAGTGTCGGAATCCTACAATGAGCAGTTCTTC
TRBJ2-3,NA,TRBD2,TRBV4-1,CASRFSGRATDTQYF,TGCGCCAGCAGATTTAGCGGGAGGGCCACAGATACGCAGTATTTT
TRBJ2-7,NA,NA,TRBV9,CASSPEGRGYEQYF,TGTGCCAGCAGCCCAGAGGGCAGGGGCTACGAGCAGTACTTC
TRBJ2-2,NA,TRBD1,TRBV25-1,CAHQGDTGELFF,TGTGCCCACCAGGGGGACACCGGGGAGCTGTTTTTT
TRBJ2-3,once,TRBD2,TRBV5-1,CASSSGTSGNPAQYF,TGCGCCAGCAGCTCCGGGACTAGCGGGAATCCGGCGCAGTATTTT
TRBJ1-5,NA,TRBD1,TRBV19,CASSHQNRGLNQPQHF,TGTGCCAGTAGTCACCAGAACAGGGGACTCAATCAGCCCCAGCATTTT
TRBJ2-2,NA,TRBD1,TRBV27,CASSLSRTGGTGELFF,TGTGCCAGCAGTTTATCGAGGACAGGGGGCACCGGGGAGCTGTTTTTT
TRBJ1-1,NA,NA,TRBV7-8,CASSLAATNTEAFF,TGTGCCAGCAGCTTAGCGGCCACGAACACTGAAGCTTTCTTT
TRBJ2-1,NA,NA,TRBV7-9,CASSPWLDPYNEQFF,TGTGCCAGCAGCCCCTGGTTGGATCCATACAATGAGCAGTTCTTC
TRBJ2-5,NA,TRBD2,TRBV7-2,CASSFRRLSGGETQYF,TGTGCCAGCAGCTTTAGGCGATTGAGCGGGGGGGAGACCCAGTACTTC
TRBJ1-3,NA,NA,TRBV27,CASSLSPERGNTIYF,TGTGCCAGCAGTCTCAGCCCCGAGAGGGGAAACACCATATATTTT
TRBJ2-4,NA,TRBD1,TRBV11-1,CASSPTGAEGNIQYF,TGTGCCAGCAGCCCTACAGGGGCGGAAGGAAACATTCAGTACTTC
TRBJ1-2,NA,NA,TRBV6-5,CASSYSGTDGRYGYTF,TGTGCCAGCAGTTACAGTGGCACGGACGGCCGCTATGGCTACACCTTC
TRBJ2-3,NA,TRBD1,TRBV5-4,CASSGRQGATVDTQYF,TGTGCCAGCAGCGGGAGACAGGGGGCAACCGTAGATACGCAGTATTTT
TRBJ1-1,NA,TRBD1,TRBV19,CASSKTIGTENTEAFF,TGTGCCAGTAGTAAGACTATAGGGACAGAGAACACTGAAGCTTTCTTT
TRBJ2-1,NA,TRBD1,TRBV18,CASSPLVTGGAGAGEQFF,TGTGCCAGCTCACCTCTGGTCACAGGGGGCGCTGGGGCCGGTGAGCAGTTCTTC
TRBJ1-2,few,NA,TRBV6-6,CASSRDGNYGYTF,TGTGCCAGCAGTCGGGACGGTAACTATGGCTACACCTTC
TRBJ2-7,NA,NA,TRBV4-2,CASSQIDRYYEQYF,TGTGCCAGCAGCCAGATAGACAGGTACTACGAGCAGTACTTC
TRBJ1-1,NA,TRBD1,TRBV7-3,CASSWDRDTEAFF,TGTGCCAGCAGCTGGGACAGGGACACTGAAGCTTTCTTT
TRBJ1-3,NA,NA,TRBV12-2,CASRLSGTGGNTIYF,TGTGCAAGTCGCTTGTCCGGGACAGGGGGAAACACCATATATTTT
TRBJ2-7,NA,NA,TRBV2,CASSPITAYEQYF,TGTGCCAGCAGTCCTATAACTGCCTACGAGCAGTACTTC
TRBJ2-3,NA,TRBD1,TRBV7-3,CASSRTGPDTQYF,TGTGCCAGCAGCCGGACAGGGCCAGATACGCAGTATTTT
TRBJ2-7,NA,NA,TRBV28,CASSLIPALYEQYF,TGTGCCAGCAGTCTCATACCGGCCCTCTACGAGCAGTACTTC
TRBJ2-6,NA,NA,TRBV9,CASSVTPGWPSGANVLTF,TGTGCCAGCAGCGTAACGCCGGGCTGGCCCTCTGGGGCCAACGTCCTGACTTTC